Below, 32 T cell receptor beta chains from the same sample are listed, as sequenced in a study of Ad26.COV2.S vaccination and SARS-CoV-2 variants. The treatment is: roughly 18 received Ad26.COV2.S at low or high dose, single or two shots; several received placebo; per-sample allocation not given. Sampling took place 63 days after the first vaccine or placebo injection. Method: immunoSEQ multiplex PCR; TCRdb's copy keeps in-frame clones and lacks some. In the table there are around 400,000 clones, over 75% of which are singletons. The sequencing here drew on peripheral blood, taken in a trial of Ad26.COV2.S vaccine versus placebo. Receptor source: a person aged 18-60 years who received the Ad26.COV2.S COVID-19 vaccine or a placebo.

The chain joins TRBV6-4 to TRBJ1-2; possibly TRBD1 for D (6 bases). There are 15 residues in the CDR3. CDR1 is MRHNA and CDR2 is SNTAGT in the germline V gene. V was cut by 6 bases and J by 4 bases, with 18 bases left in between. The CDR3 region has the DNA TGTGCCAGCAGGGGACAAGGGGATTGGGGCTATGGCTACACCTTC. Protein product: CASRGQGDWGYGYTF.

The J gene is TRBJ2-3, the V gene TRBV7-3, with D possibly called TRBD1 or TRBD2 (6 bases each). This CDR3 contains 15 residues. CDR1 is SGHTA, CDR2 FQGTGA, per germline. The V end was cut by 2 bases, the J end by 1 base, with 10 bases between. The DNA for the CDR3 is TGTGCCAGCAGCTTAGGAGGGGGTGGCACAGATACGCAGTATTTT. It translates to CASSLGGGGTDTQYF.

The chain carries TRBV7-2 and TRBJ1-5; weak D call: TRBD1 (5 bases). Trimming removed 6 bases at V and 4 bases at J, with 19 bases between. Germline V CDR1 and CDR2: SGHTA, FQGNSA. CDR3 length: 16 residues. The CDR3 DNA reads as TGTGCCAGCAGACAAACCCGCTGGTGGGGGAATCAGCCCCAGCATTTT. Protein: CASRQTRWWGNQPQHF.

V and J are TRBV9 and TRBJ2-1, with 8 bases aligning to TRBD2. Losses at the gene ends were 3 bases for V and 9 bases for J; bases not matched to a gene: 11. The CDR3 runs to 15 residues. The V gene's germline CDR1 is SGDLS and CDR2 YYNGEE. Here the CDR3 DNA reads TGTGCCAGCAGCGGTCCATCCGGGAGGGTTGGTGAGCAGTTCTTC. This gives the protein CASSGPSGRVGEQFF.

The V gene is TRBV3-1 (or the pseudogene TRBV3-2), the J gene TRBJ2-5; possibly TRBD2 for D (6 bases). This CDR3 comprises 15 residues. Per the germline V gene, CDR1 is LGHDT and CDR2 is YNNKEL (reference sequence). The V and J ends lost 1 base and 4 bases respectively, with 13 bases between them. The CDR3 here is CASSQAAGRGETQYF. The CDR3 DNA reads TGTGCCAGCAGCCAAGCCGCGGGAAGGGGAGAGACCCAGTACTTC.

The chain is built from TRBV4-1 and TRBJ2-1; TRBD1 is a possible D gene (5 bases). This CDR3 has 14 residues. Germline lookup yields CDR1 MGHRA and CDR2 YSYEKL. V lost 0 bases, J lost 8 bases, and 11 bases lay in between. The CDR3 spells CASSQDQGQDEQFF. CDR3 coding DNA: TGCGCCAGCAGCCAAGACCAGGGTCAGGATGAGCAGTTCTTC.

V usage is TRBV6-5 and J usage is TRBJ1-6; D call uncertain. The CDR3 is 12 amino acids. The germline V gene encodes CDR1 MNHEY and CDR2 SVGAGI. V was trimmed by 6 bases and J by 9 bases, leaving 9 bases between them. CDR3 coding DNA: TGTGCCAGCAGAGAGGCGGTTTCACCCCTCCACTTT. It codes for CASREAVSPLHF.

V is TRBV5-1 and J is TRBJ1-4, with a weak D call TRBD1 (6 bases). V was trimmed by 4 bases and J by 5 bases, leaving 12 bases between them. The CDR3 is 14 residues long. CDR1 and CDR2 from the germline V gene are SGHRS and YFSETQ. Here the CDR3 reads CASSPGHRNEKLFF. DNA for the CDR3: TGCGCCAGCAGCCCGGGACATAGGAATGAAAAACTGTTTTTT. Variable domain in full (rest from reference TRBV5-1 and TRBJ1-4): KAGVTQTPRYLIKTRGQQVTLSCSPISGHRSVSWYQQTPGQGLQFLFEYFSETQRNKGNFPGRFSGRQFSNSRSEMNVSTLELGDSALYLCASSPGHRNEKLFFGSGTQLSVL.

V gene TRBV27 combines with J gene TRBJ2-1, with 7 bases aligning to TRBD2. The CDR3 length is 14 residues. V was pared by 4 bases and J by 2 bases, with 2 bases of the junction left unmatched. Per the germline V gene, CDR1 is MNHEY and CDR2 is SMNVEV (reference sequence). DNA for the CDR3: TGTGCCAGCAGTTGGGGGGGTCCCTACAATGAGCAGTTCTTC. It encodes CASSWGGPYNEQFF.

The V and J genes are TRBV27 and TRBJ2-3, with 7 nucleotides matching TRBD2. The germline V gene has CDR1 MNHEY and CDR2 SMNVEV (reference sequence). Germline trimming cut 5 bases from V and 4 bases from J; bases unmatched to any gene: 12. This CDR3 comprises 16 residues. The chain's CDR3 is CASSPLAGTVSDTQYF. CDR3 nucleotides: TGTGCCAGCAGTCCCTTAGCGGGTACGGTCTCAGATACGCAGTATTTT.

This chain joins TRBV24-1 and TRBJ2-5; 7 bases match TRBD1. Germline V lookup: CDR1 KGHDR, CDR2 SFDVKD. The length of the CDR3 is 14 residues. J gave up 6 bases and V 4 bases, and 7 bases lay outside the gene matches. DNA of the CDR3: TGTGCCACCAGTGACCCGACAGGGAGTAAGACCCAGTACTTC. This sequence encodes CATSDPTGSKTQYF.

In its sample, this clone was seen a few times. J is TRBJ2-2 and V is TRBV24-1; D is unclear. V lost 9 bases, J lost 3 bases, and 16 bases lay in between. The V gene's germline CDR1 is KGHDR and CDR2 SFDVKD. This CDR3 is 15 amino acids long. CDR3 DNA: TGTGCCACCCAGGACCCTGGCGGATACACCGGGGAGCTGTTTTTT. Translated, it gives CATQDPGGYTGELFF.

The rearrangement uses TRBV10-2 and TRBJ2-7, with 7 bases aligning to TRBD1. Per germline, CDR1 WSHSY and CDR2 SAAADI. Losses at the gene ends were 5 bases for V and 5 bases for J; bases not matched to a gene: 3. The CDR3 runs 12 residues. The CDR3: CASSPTGDEQYF. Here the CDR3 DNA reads TGCGCCAGCAGTCCCACAGGGGACGAGCAGTACTTC.

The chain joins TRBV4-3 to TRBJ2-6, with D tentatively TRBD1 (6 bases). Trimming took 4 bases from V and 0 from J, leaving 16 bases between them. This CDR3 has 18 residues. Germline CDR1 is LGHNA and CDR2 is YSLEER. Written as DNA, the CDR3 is TGCGCCAGCAGCCCGAGAGGGGGTCTAGACTCTGGGGCCAACGTCCTGACTTTC. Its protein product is CASSPRGGLDSGANVLTF.

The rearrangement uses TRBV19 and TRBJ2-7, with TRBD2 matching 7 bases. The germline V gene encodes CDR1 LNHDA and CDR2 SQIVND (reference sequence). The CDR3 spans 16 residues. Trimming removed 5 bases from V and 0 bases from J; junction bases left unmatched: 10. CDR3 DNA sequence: TGTGCCAGTAGTCACATAGGCGGCGGGAGCTCCTACGAGCAGTACTTC. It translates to CASSHIGGGSSYEQYF.

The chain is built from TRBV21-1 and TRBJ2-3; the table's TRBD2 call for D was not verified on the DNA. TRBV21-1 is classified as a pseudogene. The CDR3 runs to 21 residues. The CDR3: CASSKEEVQQAGVRGTDTQYF. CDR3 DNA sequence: TGTGCCAGCAGCAAAGAAGAGGTGCAACAAGCGGGGGTAAGGGGCACAGATACGCAGTATTTT.

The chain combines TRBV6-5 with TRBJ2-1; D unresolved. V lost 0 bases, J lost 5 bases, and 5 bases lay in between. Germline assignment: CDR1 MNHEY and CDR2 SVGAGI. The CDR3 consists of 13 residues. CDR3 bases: TGTGCCAGCAGTTACTCGCAGAACAATGAGCAGTTCTTC. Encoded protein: CASSYSQNNEQFF.

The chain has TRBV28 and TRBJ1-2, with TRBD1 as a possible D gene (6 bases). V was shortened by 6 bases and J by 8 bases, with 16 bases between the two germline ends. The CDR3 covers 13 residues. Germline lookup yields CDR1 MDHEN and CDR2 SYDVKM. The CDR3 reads CASRLNRDGGYTF. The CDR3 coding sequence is TGTGCCAGCAGGCTCAACAGGGATGGGGGCTACACCTTC.

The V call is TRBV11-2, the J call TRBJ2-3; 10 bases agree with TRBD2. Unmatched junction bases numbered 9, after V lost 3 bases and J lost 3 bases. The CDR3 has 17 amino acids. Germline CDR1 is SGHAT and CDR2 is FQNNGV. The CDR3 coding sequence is TGTGCCAGCAGCTTTTCGGGGTTTAGCGGGAGGACAGATACGCAGTATTTT. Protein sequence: CASSFSGFSGRTDTQYF.

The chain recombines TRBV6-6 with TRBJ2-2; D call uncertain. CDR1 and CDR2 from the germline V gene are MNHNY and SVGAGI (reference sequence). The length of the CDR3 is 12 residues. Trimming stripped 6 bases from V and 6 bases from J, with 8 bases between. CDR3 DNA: TGTGCCAGCAGCCTGGAAGCCGGGGAGCTGTTTTTT. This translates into CASSLEAGELFF.

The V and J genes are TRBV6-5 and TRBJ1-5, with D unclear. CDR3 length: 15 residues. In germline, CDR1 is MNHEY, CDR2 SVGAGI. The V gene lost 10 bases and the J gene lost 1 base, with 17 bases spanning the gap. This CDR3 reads CATHLWGRSNQPQHF. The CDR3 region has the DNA TGTGCCACCCATCTGTGGGGAAGGAGCAATCAGCCCCAGCATTTT.

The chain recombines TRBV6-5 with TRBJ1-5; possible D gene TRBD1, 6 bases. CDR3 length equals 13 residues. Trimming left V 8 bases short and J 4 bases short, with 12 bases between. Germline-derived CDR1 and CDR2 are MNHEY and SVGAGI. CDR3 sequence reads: CASRRDTNQPQHF. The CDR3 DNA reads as TGTGCCAGCCGCCGGGACACTAATCAGCCCCAGCATTTT.

CDR3 in amino acids: CSVQPWTGYNEQFF. As DNA, the CDR3 is TGCAGCGTCCAGCCTTGGACAGGGTACAATGAGCAGTTCTTC. The rearrangement links TRBV29-1 to TRBJ2-1; TRBD1 matches 8 bases. From germline, CDR1 is SQVTM and CDR2 ANQGSEA. The junction had 8 bases not matched to a gene; V was cut back by 6 bases and J by 4 bases. The CDR3 has 14 amino acids.

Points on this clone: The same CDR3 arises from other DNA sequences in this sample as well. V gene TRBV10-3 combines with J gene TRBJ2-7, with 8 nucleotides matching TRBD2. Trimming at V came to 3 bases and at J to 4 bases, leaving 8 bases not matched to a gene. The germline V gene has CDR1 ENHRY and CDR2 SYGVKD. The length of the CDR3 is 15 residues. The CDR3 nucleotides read TGTGCCATCAGTGAATCCAGCGGGAGCTCGTACGAGCAGTACTTC. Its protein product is CAISESSGSSYEQYF.

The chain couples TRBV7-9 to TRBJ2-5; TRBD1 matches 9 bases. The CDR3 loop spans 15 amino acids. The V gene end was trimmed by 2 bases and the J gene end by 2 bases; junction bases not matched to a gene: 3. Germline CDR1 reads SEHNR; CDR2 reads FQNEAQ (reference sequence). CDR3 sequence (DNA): TGTGCCAGCAGCTTACCCGGGACAGGGCAAGAGACCCAGTACTTC. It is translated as CASSLPGTGQETQYF. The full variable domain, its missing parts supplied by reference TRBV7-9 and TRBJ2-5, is DTGVSQNPRHKITKRGQNVTFRCDPISEHNRLYWYRQTLGQGPEFLTYFQNEAQLEKSRLLSDRFSAERPKGSFSTLEIQRTEQGDSAMYLCASSLPGTGQETQYFGPGTRLLVL.

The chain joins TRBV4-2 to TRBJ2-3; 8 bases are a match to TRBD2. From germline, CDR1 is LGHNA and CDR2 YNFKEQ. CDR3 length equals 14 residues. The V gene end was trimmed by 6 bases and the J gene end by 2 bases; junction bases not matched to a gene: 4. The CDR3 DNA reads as TGTGCCAGCAGTCGGGAGGGCCTCACAGATACGCAGTATTTT. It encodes CASSREGLTDTQYF.

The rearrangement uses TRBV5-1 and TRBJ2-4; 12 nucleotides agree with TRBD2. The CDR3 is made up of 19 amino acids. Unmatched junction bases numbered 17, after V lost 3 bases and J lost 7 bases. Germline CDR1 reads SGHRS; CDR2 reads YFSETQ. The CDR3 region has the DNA TGCGCCAGCAGCTCCCTTGGCCCGACTAGCGGGAGTGACGGGAACATTCAGTACTTC. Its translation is CASSSLGPTSGSDGNIQYF.

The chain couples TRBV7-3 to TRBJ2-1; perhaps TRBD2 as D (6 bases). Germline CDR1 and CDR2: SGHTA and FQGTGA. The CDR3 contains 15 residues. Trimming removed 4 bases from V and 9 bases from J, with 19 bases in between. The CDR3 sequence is CASSSHDGSRAEQFF. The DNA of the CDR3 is TGTGCCAGCAGCTCCCACGACGGGAGTAGGGCTGAGCAGTTCTTC.

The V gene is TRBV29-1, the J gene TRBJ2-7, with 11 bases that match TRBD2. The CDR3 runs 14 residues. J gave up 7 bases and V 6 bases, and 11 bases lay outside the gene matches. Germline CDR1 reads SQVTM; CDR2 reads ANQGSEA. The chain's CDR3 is CSVSLAGGSREQYF. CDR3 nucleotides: TGCAGCGTCTCCCTAGCGGGAGGATCAAGGGAGCAGTACTTC.

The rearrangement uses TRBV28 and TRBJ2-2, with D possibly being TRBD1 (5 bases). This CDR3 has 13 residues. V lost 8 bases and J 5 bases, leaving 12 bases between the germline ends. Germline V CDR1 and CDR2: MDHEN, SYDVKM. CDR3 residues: CASSGIGTGELFF. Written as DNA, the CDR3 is TGTGCCAGCTCAGGGATCGGAACCGGGGAGCTGTTTTTT.

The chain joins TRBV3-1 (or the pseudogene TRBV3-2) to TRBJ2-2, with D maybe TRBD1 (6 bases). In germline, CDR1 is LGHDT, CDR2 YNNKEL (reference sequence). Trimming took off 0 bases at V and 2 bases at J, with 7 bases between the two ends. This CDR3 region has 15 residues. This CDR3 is CASSQEDRNTGELFF. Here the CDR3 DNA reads TGTGCCAGCAGCCAAGAGGACAGAAACACCGGGGAGCTGTTTTTT.

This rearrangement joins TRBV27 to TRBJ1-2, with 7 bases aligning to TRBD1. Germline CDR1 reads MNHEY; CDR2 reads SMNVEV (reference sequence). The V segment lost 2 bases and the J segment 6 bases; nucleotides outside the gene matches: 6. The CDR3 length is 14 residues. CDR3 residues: CASSLRFQGDGYTF. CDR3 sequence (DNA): TGTGCCAGCAGTTTAAGGTTCCAGGGGGATGGCTACACCTTC.